A few counts support the clone carrying this TCR beta chain. Its antigen is still unknown. TCRdb re-analysed the reads in MiXCR, keeping a single row per CDR3 protein. The sample shows 200,000 or so distinct CDR3 sequences, 15% to 20% of them seen only once. The entry originates in a study of T cell repertoires in cytomegalovirus infection. At the level of the study: An indication of both CMV infection and matching HLA type came from public TCR beta signatures.

Broader study findings: Predominance within the ex vivo response was attributable to HLA-C-restricted CMV-specific TCR beta clonotypes. Summed frequency of public TCR beta families distinguished CMV carriers with the relevant HLA.

Unmatched junction bases numbered 10, after V lost 5 bases and J lost 2 bases. This CDR3 region has 16 residues. Germline loops: CDR1 MNHNS, CDR2 SASEGT. Material: PBMCs. This TCR derives from a human donor in good health (CMV status not recorded). Some clones in this sample may be carry-over from other donors' samples. This chain links TRBV6-1 with TRBJ2-7; 9 positions match TRBD1. The CDR3 protein is CASSPPPGQGPYEQYF. The CDR3 DNA is TGTGCCAGCAGTCCCCCTCCGGGACAGGGCCCCTACGAGCAGTACTTC.